This T cell receptor (beta chain) is from a study of T cells in Graves' hyperthyroidism and ophthalmopathy. General study findings and limits: Onset of ophthalmopathy came a median 6.5 months after the model predicted it. Most clonotypes expanded in thyroid above 0.001 were likewise present in blood.

Among the patients, aged 18 to 65, hyperthyroidism was newly diagnosed and had lasted under 2 months. In making diagnoses, clinical symptoms, serum thyroxine and TRAb, thyroid ultrasound and orbital computed tomography were all used. Germline assignment: CDR1 ENHRY and CDR2 SYGVKD. This CDR3 has 15 amino acids. V lost 2 bases to trimming and J lost 7 bases; unmatched junction nucleotides: 3. This clonotype has ten or more counts. Its antigen is not known. TCR beta CDR3 sequences were amplified from RNA transcripts. The HTBI primer set was used in a first-round RT-PCR of the TCR CDR3. TCRdb fed the multiplex PCR reads into MiXCR, producing one record per CDR3 protein. Among around 290,000 distinct CDR3 sequences listed, 13% were seen once.

Sequenced sample: blood. This clonotype was sampled from a woman under 40 with Graves' hyperthyroidism that later progressed to Graves' ophthalmopathy. This chain connects TRBV10-3 to TRBJ2-5, with TRBD2 matching 14 bases. CDR3 in amino acids: CAISETGTSGRTQYF. The CDR3 bases are TGTGCCATCAGTGAGACTGGGACTAGCGGGAGGACCCAGTACTTC.